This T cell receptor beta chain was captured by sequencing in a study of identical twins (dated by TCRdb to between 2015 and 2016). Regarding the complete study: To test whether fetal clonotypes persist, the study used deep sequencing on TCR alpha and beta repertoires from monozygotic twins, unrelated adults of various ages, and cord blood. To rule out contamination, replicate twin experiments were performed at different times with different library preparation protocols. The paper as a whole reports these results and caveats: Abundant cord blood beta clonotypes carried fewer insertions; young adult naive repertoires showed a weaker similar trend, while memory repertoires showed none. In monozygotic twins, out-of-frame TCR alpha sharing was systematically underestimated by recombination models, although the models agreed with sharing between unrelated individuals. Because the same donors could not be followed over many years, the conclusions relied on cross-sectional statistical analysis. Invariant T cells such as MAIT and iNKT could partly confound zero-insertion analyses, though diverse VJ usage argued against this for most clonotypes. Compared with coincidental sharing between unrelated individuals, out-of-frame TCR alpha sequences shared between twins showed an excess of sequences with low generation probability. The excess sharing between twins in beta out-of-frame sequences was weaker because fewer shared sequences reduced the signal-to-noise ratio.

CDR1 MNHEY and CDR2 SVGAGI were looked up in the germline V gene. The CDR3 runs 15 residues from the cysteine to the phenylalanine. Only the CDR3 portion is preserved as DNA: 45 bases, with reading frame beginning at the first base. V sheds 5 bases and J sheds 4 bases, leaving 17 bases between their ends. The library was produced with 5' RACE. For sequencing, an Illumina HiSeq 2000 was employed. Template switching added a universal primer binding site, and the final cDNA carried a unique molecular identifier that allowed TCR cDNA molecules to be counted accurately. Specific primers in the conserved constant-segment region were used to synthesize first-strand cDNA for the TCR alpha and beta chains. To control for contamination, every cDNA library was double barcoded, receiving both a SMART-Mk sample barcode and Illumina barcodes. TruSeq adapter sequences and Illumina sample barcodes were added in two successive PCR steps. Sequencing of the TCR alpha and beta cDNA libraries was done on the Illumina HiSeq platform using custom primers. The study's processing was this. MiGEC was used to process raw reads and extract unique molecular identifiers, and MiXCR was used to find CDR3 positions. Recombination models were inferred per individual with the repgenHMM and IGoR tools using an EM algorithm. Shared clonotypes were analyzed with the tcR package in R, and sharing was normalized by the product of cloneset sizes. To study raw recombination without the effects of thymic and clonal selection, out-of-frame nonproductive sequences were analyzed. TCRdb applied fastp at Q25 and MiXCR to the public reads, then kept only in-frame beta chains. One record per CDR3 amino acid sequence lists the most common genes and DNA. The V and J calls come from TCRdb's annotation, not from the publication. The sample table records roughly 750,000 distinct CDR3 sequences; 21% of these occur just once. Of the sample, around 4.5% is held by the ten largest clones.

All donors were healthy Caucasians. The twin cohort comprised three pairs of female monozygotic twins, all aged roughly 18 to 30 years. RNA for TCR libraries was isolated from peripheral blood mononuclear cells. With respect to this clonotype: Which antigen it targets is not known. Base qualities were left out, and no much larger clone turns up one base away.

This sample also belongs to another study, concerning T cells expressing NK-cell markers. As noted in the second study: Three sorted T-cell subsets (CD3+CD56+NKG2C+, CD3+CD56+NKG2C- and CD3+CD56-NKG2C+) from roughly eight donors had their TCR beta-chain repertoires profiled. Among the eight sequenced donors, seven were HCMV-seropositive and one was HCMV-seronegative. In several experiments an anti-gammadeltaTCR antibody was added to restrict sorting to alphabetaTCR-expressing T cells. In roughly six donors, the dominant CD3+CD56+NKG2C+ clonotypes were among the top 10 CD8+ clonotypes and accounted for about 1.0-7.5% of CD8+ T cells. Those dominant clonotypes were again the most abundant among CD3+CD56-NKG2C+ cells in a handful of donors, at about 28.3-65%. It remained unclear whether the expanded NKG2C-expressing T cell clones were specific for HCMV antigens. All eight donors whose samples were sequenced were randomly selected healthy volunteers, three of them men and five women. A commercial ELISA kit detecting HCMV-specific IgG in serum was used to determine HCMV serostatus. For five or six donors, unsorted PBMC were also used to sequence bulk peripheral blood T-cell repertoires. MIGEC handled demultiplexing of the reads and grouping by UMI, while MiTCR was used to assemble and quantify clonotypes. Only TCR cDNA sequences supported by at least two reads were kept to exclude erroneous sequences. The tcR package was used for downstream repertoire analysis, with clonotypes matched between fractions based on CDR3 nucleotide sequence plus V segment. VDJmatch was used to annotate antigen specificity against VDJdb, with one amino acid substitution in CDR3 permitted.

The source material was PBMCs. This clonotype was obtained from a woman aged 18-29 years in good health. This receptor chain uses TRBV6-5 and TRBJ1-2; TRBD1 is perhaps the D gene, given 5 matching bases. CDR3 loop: CASSHRDYFTYGYTF. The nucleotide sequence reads TGTGCCAGCAGTCACCGGGACTACTTCACCTATGGCTACACCTTC.